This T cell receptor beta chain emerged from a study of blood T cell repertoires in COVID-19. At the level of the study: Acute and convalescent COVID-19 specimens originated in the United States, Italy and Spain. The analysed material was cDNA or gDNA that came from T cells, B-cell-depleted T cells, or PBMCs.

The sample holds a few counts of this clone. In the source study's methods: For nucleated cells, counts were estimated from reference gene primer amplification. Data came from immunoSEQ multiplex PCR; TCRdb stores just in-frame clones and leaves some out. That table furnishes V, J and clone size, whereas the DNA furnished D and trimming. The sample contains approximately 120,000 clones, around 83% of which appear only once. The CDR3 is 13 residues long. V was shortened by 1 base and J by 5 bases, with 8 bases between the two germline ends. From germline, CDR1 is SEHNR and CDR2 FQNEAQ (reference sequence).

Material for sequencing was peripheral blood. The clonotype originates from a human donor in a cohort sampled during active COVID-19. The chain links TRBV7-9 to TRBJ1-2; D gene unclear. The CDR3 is CASSLGVAYGYTF. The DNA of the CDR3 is TGTGCCAGCAGCTTAGGAGTCGCTTATGGCTACACCTTC.